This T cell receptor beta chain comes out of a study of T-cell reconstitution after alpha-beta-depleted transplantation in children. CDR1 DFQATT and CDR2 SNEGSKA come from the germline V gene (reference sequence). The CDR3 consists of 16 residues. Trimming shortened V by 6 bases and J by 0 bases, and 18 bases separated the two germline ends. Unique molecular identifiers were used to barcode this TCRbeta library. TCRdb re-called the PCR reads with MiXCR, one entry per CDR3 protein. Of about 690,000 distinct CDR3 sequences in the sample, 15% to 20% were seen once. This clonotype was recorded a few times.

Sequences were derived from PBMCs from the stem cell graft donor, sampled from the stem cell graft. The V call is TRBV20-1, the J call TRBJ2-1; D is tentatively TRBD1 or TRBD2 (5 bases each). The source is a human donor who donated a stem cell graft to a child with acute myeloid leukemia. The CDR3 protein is CSASRAGTSSYNEQFF. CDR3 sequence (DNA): TGCAGTGCAAGCCGAGCCGGGACCTCCTCCTACAATGAGCAGTTCTTC.